Listed below are T cell receptor beta chains from one sample, sequenced in a study of T cells in Graves' hyperthyroidism and ophthalmopathy. TCRdb re-analysed the multiplex PCR reads in MiXCR, keeping a single row per CDR3 protein. The profile shows around 600,000 distinct CDR3 sequences, roughly 45% of them singletons. Sequenced input: peripheral blood or thyroid tissue (not recorded which). The source of these receptors is an adult man with Graves' disease, either hyperthyroidism or ophthalmopathy (not recorded which). Each CDR3 is given with its conserved first and last residue. D genes are given only for firm matches. Expanded clones are given a class, and other clones once, few, many or no size at all.

j_call: TRBJ2-7
d_call: TRBD1
clone_size: -
v_call: TRBV7-2
cdr3_aa: CASSLAFGDRGDYEQYF
cdr3_nt: TGTGCCAGCAGCTTAGCTTTTGGGGACAGGGGGGACTACGAGCAGTACTTC

j_call: TRBJ1-5
d_call: -
clone_size: -
v_call: TRBV20-1
cdr3_aa: CSATGGGKLSNQPQHF
cdr3_nt: TGCAGTGCTACCGGGGGGGGGAAACTTAGCAATCAGCCCCAGCATTTT

j_call: TRBJ2-3
d_call: -
clone_size: -
v_call: TRBV2
cdr3_aa: CASNERARANTDTQYF
cdr3_nt: TGTGCCAGCAACGAGCGGGCCCGAGCCAACACAGATACGCAGTATTTT

j_call: TRBJ1-5
d_call: -
clone_size: -
v_call: TRBV15
cdr3_aa: CATSRAGSNQPQHF
cdr3_nt: TGTGCCACCAGCAGGGCTGGTAGCAATCAGCCCCAGCATTTT

j_call: TRBJ1-5
d_call: -
clone_size: -
v_call: TRBV19
cdr3_aa: CASSIGGNLQPQHF
cdr3_nt: TGTGCCAGTAGTATAGGGGGAAATTTGCAGCCCCAGCATTTT

j_call: TRBJ1-5
d_call: -
clone_size: many
v_call: TRBV6-6
cdr3_aa: CASSYGGGNQPQHF
cdr3_nt: TGTGCCAGCAGTTACGGGGGGGGCAATCAGCCCCAGCATTTT

j_call: TRBJ2-7
d_call: TRBD1
clone_size: -
v_call: TRBV20-1
cdr3_aa: CSAGTGAYEQYF
cdr3_nt: TGCAGTGCGGGGACAGGGGCCTACGAGCAGTACTTC

j_call: TRBJ1-2
d_call: TRBD1
clone_size: -
v_call: TRBV6-5
cdr3_aa: CASSSGTGESYGYTF
cdr3_nt: TGTGCCAGCAGTTCCGGGACAGGGGAAAGCTATGGCTACACCTTC

j_call: TRBJ1-1
d_call: TRBD1
clone_size: -
v_call: TRBV6-1
cdr3_aa: CASGEGAATEAFF
cdr3_nt: TGTGCCAGCGGGGAGGGGGCCGCGACTGAAGCTTTCTTT

j_call: TRBJ1-2
d_call: -
clone_size: -
v_call: TRBV29-1
cdr3_aa: CSVSGLRGNGYTF
cdr3_nt: TGCAGCGTGAGCGGCCTAAGGGGGAATGGCTACACCTTC

j_call: TRBJ1-1
d_call: TRBD1
clone_size: few
v_call: TRBV9
cdr3_aa: CASSVGTGILGAFF
cdr3_nt: TGTGCCAGCAGCGTCGGGACAGGGATTCTCGGAGCTTTCTTT

j_call: TRBJ2-6
d_call: -
clone_size: -
v_call: TRBV5-1
cdr3_aa: CASSLAGQQTLGANVLTF
cdr3_nt: TGCGCCAGCAGCTTGGCCGGACAGCAAACCTTAGGGGCCAACGTCCTGACTTTC

j_call: TRBJ2-5
d_call: TRBD2
clone_size: -
v_call: TRBV20-1
cdr3_aa: CSAGKTSAQETQYF
cdr3_nt: TGCAGTGCCGGAAAGACTAGCGCGCAAGAGACCCAGTACTTC

j_call: TRBJ2-7
d_call: -
clone_size: few
v_call: TRBV7-9
cdr3_aa: CASSFKTGSSYEQYF
cdr3_nt: TGTGCCAGCAGCTTCAAGACAGGAAGCTCCTACGAGCAGTACTTC

j_call: TRBJ1-6
d_call: -
clone_size: -
v_call: TRBV5-1
cdr3_aa: CASSLASPESPLHF
cdr3_nt: TGCGCCAGCAGCTTGGCCAGTCCGGAATCACCCCTCCACTTT

j_call: TRBJ1-6
d_call: -
clone_size: -
v_call: TRBV2
cdr3_aa: CASSRYSSENSPLHF
cdr3_nt: TGTGCCAGCAGCCGATACTCCTCCGAGAATTCACCCCTCCACTTT

j_call: TRBJ1-6
d_call: -
clone_size: few
v_call: TRBV5-5
cdr3_aa: CASSPRSGQGSPLHF
cdr3_nt: TGTGCCAGCAGCCCCCGGTCCGGGCAGGGATCACCCCTCCACTTT

j_call: TRBJ2-7
d_call: -
clone_size: -
v_call: TRBV11-1
cdr3_aa: CASSKLVNEQYF
cdr3_nt: TGTGCCAGCAGCAAGCTGGTGAACGAGCAGTACTTC

j_call: TRBJ1-1
d_call: -
clone_size: -
v_call: TRBV19
cdr3_aa: CASSIVHKNLNTEAFF
cdr3_nt: TGTGCCAGTAGTATAGTCCATAAGAACTTGAACACTGAAGCTTTCTTT

j_call: TRBJ2-7
d_call: TRBD2
clone_size: -
v_call: TRBV12-3/TRBV12-4
cdr3_aa: CASRREVPYEQYF
cdr3_nt: TGTGCCAGCAGACGGGAGGTTCCCTACGAGCAGTACTTC

j_call: TRBJ2-6
d_call: -
clone_size: -
v_call: TRBV29-1
cdr3_aa: CSVERFGTGASGANVPTF
cdr3_nt: -

j_call: TRBJ2-7
d_call: -
clone_size: -
v_call: TRBV12-3/TRBV12-4
cdr3_aa: CASSLGTAELSYEQYF
cdr3_nt: TGTGCCAGCAGCCTGGGGACTGCCGAACTGTCCTACGAGCAGTACTTC

j_call: TRBJ2-7
d_call: -
clone_size: -
v_call: TRBV29-1
cdr3_aa: CSVRPRSSYEQYF
cdr3_nt: TGCAGCGTTCGCCCGAGGAGCTCCTACGAGCAGTACTTC

j_call: TRBJ1-1
d_call: -
clone_size: -
v_call: TRBV20-1
cdr3_aa: CSARQGAPNTEAFF
cdr3_nt: TGCAGTGCTAGACAGGGAGCCCCGAACACTGAAGCTTTCTTT

j_call: TRBJ2-2
d_call: -
clone_size: -
v_call: TRBV6-5
cdr3_aa: CASSYAVNTGELFF
cdr3_nt: TGTGCCAGCAGTTACGCAGTGAACACCGGGGAGCTGTTTTTT

j_call: TRBJ1-1
d_call: TRBD1
clone_size: -
v_call: TRBV29-1
cdr3_aa: CSVDRDRGDTEAFF
cdr3_nt: TGCAGCGTCGACCGGGACAGGGGGGACACTGAAGCTTTCTTT

j_call: TRBJ1-6
d_call: -
clone_size: -
v_call: TRBV2
cdr3_aa: CASSVLQF
cdr3_nt: TGTGCCAGCAGTGTCCTCCAATTT

j_call: TRBJ1-1
d_call: -
clone_size: -
v_call: TRBV10-3
cdr3_aa: CAINQGGTEAFF
cdr3_nt: TGTGCCATCAACCAAGGGGGGACTGAAGCTTTCTTT

j_call: TRBJ1-1
d_call: TRBD1
clone_size: -
v_call: TRBV12-3/TRBV12-4
cdr3_aa: CASSSTGGIFVTEAFF
cdr3_nt: TGTGCCAGCAGTTCTACAGGGGGCATTTTTGTCACTGAAGCTTTCTTT

j_call: TRBJ2-7
d_call: TRBD1
clone_size: once
v_call: TRBV7-2
cdr3_aa: CASSPGQGTCYEQYF
cdr3_nt: TGTGCCAGCAGCCCAGGACAGGGCACTTGCTACGAGCAGTACTTC

j_call: TRBJ2-7
d_call: -
clone_size: many
v_call: TRBV20-1
cdr3_aa: CSARAVREQYF
cdr3_nt: TGCAGTGCTAGGGCGGTACGCGAGCAGTACTTC

j_call: TRBJ1-6
d_call: -
clone_size: -
v_call: TRBV5-1
cdr3_aa: CASSRRRGRDNSPLHF
cdr3_nt: TGCGCCAGCAGCCGACGGAGGGGTCGAGATAATTCACCCCTCCACTTT

j_call: TRBJ1-6
d_call: -
clone_size: -
v_call: TRBV5-1
cdr3_aa: CASTRDIDNSPLHF
cdr3_nt: TGCGCCAGCACTCGGGACATCGATAATTCACCCCTCCACTTT

j_call: TRBJ1-3
d_call: -
clone_size: many
v_call: TRBV24-1
cdr3_aa: CATSDPQGGEDTIYF
cdr3_nt: TGTGCCACCAGTGATCCTCAGGGTGGGGAAGACACCATATATTTT

j_call: TRBJ2-6
d_call: TRBD1
clone_size: -
v_call: TRBV11-1
cdr3_aa: CASSSWIGTGGSGANVLTF
cdr3_nt: TGTGCCAGCAGCTCATGGATAGGGACAGGAGGGTCTGGGGCCAACGTCCTGACTTTC

j_call: TRBJ1-5
d_call: TRBD1
clone_size: -
v_call: TRBV10-3
cdr3_aa: CAISEWQGGNQPQHF
cdr3_nt: TGTGCCATCAGTGAATGGCAGGGGGGCAATCAGCCCCAGCATTTT

j_call: TRBJ1-2
d_call: -
clone_size: -
v_call: TRBV20-1
cdr3_aa: CSARRGTGSYGYTF
cdr3_nt: TGCAGTGCTAGACGGGGAACAGGGAGCTATGGCTACACCTTC

j_call: TRBJ2-7
d_call: TRBD1
clone_size: -
v_call: TRBV12-3/TRBV12-4
cdr3_aa: CASLAGQGYEQYF
cdr3_nt: TGTGCCAGCTTAGCCGGACAGGGGTACGAGCAGTACTTC

j_call: TRBJ2-5
d_call: -
clone_size: many
v_call: TRBV10-3
cdr3_aa: CAISESVQETQYF
cdr3_nt: TGTGCCATCAGTGAGTCGGTGCAAGAGACCCAGTACTTC

j_call: TRBJ1-5
d_call: -
clone_size: -
v_call: TRBV2
cdr3_aa: CASSSGADQPQHF
cdr3_nt: TGTGCCAGCAGTTCCGGGGCCGATCAGCCCCAGCATTTT

j_call: TRBJ2-7
d_call: TRBD2
clone_size: few
v_call: TRBV7-9
cdr3_aa: CASSTPGTSAETYEQYF
cdr3_nt: TGTGCCAGCAGCACCCCCGGGACTAGCGCCGAGACCTACGAGCAGTACTTC

j_call: TRBJ1-6
d_call: TRBD1
clone_size: -
v_call: TRBV2
cdr3_aa: CASSEDRGTHSPLHF
cdr3_nt: TGTGCCAGCAGTGAGGACAGGGGTACGCATTCACCCCTCCACTTT

j_call: TRBJ2-5
d_call: -
clone_size: many
v_call: TRBV15
cdr3_aa: CATSRDPGAETQYF
cdr3_nt: TGTGCCACCAGCAGAGATCCAGGGGCAGAGACCCAGTACTTC

j_call: TRBJ1-1
d_call: -
clone_size: -
v_call: TRBV7-8
cdr3_aa: CASSQDNGLNTEAFF
cdr3_nt: TGTGCCAGCAGCCAAGATAACGGGTTGAACACTGAAGCTTTCTTT

j_call: TRBJ2-6
d_call: TRBD1
clone_size: -
v_call: TRBV6-5
cdr3_aa: CASSYSGTAGANVLTF
cdr3_nt: TGTGCCAGCAGTTACTCGGGGACAGCCGGGGCCAACGTCCTGACTTTC

j_call: TRBJ1-5
d_call: TRBD1
clone_size: -
v_call: TRBV7-9
cdr3_aa: CASSLGTVDQPQHF
cdr3_nt: TGTGCCAGCAGCCTCGGGACAGTCGATCAGCCCCAGCATTTT

j_call: TRBJ2-7
d_call: TRBD2
clone_size: -
v_call: TRBV9
cdr3_aa: CASGERDGGEQYF
cdr3_nt: TGTGCTAGCGGAGAGCGGGACGGGGGCGAGCAGTACTTC

j_call: TRBJ2-7
d_call: TRBD1
clone_size: many
v_call: TRBV7-9
cdr3_aa: CASSLETGFNEQYF
cdr3_nt: TGTGCCAGCAGCTTAGAGACAGGGTTCAACGAGCAGTACTTC

j_call: TRBJ2-6
d_call: -
clone_size: -
v_call: TRBV7-2
cdr3_aa: CASTPGLGANVLTF
cdr3_nt: TGTGCCAGCACCCCCGGGCTGGGGGCCAACGTCCTGACTTTC

j_call: TRBJ2-7
d_call: -
clone_size: once
v_call: TRBV7-3
cdr3_aa: CASSLTESGPSYYEQYF
cdr3_nt: TGTGCCAGCAGCTTAACTGAGTCCGGACCCTCCTACTACGAGCAGTACTTC

j_call: TRBJ1-1
d_call: -
clone_size: once
v_call: TRBV29-1
cdr3_aa: CSVAMGMNTEAFF
cdr3_nt: TGCAGCGTTGCGATGGGTATGAACACTGAAGCTTTCTTT

j_call: TRBJ1-1
d_call: TRBD1
clone_size: -
v_call: TRBV19
cdr3_aa: CASSMSPGTGSPEAFF
cdr3_nt: TGTGCCAGTAGTATGAGCCCCGGGACAGGGAGCCCTGAAGCTTTCTTT

j_call: TRBJ1-2
d_call: -
clone_size: -
v_call: TRBV6-4
cdr3_aa: CASSAQKPGSNYGYTF
cdr3_nt: TGTGCCAGCAGTGCTCAGAAACCGGGATCAAACTATGGCTACACCTTC

j_call: TRBJ1-1
d_call: TRBD1
clone_size: -
v_call: TRBV15
cdr3_aa: CATSRGTGGFF
cdr3_nt: TGTGCCACCAGCCGAGGGACAGGGGGCTTTTTT

j_call: TRBJ1-5
d_call: -
clone_size: many
v_call: TRBV7-9
cdr3_aa: CASSLGGYSNQPQHF
cdr3_nt: TGTGCCAGCAGCTTGGGCGGTTATAGCAATCAGCCCCAGCATTTT

j_call: TRBJ1-2
d_call: -
clone_size: -
v_call: TRBV7-4
cdr3_aa: CASNLERYGYTF
cdr3_nt: TGTGCCAGCAATTTAGAGAGATATGGCTACACCTTC

j_call: TRBJ1-5
d_call: -
clone_size: few
v_call: TRBV19
cdr3_aa: CASSIDRPTSNQPQHF
cdr3_nt: TGTGCCAGTAGTATAGACAGACCTACTAGCAATCAGCCCCAGCATTTT

j_call: TRBJ1-6
d_call: TRBD1
clone_size: many
v_call: TRBV7-3
cdr3_aa: CASSIQGGSPLHF
cdr3_nt: TGTGCCAGCAGCATACAGGGGGGTTCACCCCTCCACTTT

j_call: TRBJ1-2
d_call: -
clone_size: -
v_call: TRBV7-8
cdr3_aa: CASSLSRDTTYGYTF
cdr3_nt: TGTGCCAGCAGCTTGAGTCGGGACACCACCTATGGCTACACCTTC

j_call: TRBJ2-5
d_call: TRBD1
clone_size: -
v_call: TRBV7-9
cdr3_aa: CASSDTGQGAKSQYF
cdr3_nt: TGCGCCAGCAGCGACACGGGACAGGGGGCGAAGTCCCAGTACTTC